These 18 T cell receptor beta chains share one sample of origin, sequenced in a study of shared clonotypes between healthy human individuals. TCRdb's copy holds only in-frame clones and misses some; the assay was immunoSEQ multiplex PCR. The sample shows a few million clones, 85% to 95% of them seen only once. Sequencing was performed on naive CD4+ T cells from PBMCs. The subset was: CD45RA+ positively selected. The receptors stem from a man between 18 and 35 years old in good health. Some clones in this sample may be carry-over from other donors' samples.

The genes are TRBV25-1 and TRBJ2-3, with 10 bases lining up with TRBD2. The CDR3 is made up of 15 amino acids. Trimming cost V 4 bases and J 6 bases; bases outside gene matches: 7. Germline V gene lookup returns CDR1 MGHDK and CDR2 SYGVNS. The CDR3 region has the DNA TGTGCCAGCAGTGTCGCTAGCGGGAGCGGGGATACGCAGTATTTT. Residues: CASSVASGSGDTQYF.

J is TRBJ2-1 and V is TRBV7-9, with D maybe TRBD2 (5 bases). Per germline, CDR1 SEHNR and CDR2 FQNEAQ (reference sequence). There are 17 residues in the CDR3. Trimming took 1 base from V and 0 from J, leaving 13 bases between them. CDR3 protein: CASSLVGSASSYNEQFF. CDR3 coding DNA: TGTGCCAGCAGCTTAGTGGGTAGCGCGAGCTCCTACAATGAGCAGTTCTTC.

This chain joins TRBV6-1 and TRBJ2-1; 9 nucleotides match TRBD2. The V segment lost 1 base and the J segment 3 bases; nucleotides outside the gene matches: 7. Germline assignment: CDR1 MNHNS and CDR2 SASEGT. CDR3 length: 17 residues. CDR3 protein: CASSEDLAGRFYNEQFF. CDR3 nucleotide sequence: TGTGCCAGCAGTGAAGACCTAGCGGGGCGCTTCTACAATGAGCAGTTCTTC.

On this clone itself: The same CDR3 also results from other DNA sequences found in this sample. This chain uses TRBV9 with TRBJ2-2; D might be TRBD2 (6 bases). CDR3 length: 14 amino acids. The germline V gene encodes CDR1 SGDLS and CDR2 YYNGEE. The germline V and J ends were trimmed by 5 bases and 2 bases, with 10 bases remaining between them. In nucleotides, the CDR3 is TGTGCCAGCAGTGCCGGGGGTAACACCGGGGAGCTGTTTTTT. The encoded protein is CASSAGGNTGELFF.

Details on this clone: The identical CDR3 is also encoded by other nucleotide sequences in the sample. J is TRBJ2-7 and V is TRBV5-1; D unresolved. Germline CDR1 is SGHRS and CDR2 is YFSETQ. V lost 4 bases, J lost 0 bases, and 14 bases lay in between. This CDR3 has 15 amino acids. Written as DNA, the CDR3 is TGCGCCAGCAGCCCGAGGACGGGTAGCTCCTACGAGCAGTACTTC. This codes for CASSPRTGSSYEQYF.

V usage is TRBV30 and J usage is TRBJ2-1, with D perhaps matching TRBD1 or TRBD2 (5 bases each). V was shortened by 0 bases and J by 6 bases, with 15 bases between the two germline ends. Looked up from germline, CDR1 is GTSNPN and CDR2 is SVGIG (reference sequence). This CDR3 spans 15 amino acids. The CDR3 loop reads CAWSVRGPVLNEQFF. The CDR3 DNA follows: TGTGCCTGGAGTGTCCGGGGCCCCGTGCTCAATGAGCAGTTCTTC.

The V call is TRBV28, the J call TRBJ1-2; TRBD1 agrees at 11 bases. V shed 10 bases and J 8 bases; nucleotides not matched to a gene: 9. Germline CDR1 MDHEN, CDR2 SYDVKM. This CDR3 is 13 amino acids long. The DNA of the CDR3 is TGTGCCATCGAGGACAGGGGGCGTCGGGGCTACACCTTC. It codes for CAIEDRGRRGYTF.

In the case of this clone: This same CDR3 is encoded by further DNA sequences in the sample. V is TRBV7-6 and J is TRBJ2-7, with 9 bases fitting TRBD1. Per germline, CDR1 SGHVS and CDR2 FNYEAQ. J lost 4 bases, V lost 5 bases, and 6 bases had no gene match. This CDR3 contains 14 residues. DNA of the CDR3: TGTGCCAGCAGCCCTCGACAGGGGGGTTACGAGCAGTACTTC. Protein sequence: CASSPRQGGYEQYF.

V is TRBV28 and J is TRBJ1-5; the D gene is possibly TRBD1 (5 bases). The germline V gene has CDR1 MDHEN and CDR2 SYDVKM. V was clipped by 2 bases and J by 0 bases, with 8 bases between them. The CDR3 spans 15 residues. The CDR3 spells CASSLPGNSNQPQHF. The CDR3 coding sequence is TGTGCCAGCAGTTTACCAGGGAATAGCAATCAGCCCCAGCATTTT. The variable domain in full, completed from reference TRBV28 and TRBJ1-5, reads DVKVTQSSRYLVKRTGEKVFLECVQDMDHENMFWYRQDPGLGLRLIYFSYDVKMKEKGDIPEGYSVSREKKERFSLILESASTNQTSMYLCASSLPGNSNQPQHFGDGTRLSIL.

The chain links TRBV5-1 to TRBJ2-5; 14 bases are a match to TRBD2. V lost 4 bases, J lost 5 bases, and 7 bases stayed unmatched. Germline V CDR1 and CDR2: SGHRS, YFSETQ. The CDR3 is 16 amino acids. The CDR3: CASSLGLAGDLETQYF. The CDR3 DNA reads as TGCGCCAGCAGCCTGGGACTAGCGGGAGATTTGGAGACCCAGTACTTC.

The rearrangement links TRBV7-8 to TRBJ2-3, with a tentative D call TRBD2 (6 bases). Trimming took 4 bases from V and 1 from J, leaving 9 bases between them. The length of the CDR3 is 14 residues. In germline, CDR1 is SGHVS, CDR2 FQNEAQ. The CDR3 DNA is TGTGCCAGCAGCTCGGGACTCGGCACAGATACGCAGTATTTT. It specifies CASSSGLGTDTQYF.

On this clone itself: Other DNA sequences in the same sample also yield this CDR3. For the CDR3, the DNA is TGTGCCTGGAGTGGCCTAGCCTACAATGAGCAGTTCTTC. It specifies CAWSGLAYNEQFF. This chain joins TRBV30 and TRBJ2-1; no definite D call. This CDR3 region has 13 residues. Germline V gene sequence: CDR1 GTSNPN, CDR2 SVGIG (reference sequence). Trimming removed 1 base from V and 2 bases from J, with 6 bases in between.

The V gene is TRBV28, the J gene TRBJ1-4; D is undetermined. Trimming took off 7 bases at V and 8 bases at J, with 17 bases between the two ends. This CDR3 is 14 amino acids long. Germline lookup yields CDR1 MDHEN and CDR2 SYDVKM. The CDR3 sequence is CASTPLAGGEKLFF. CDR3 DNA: TGTGCCAGCACCCCGCTAGCTGGCGGGGAAAAACTGTTTTTT.

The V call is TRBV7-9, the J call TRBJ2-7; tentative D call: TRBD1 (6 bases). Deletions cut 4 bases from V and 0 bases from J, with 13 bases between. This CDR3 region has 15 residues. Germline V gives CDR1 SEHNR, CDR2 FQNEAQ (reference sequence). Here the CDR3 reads CASSWDTRSSYEQYF. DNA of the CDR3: TGTGCCAGCAGCTGGGACACCAGGAGCTCCTACGAGCAGTACTTC.

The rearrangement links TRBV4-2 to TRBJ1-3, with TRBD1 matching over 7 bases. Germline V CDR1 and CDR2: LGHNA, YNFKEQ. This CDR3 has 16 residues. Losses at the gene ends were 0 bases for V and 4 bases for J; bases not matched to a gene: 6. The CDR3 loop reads CASSQDGGRGGNTIYF. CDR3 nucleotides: TGTGCCAGCAGCCAAGATGGGGGCAGGGGGGGAAACACCATATATTTT.

DNA of the CDR3: TGTGCCAGCAGTGACAGGTTAGCGGGGGCTTCCTACAATGAGCAGTTCTTC. Amino acid sequence: CASSDRLAGASYNEQFF. The rearrangement uses TRBV6-4 and TRBJ2-1; 9 bases are a match to TRBD2. Trimming cost V 2 bases and J 1 base; bases outside gene matches: 6. CDR1 and CDR2 from the germline V gene are MRHNA and SNTAGT. The CDR3 covers 17 residues.

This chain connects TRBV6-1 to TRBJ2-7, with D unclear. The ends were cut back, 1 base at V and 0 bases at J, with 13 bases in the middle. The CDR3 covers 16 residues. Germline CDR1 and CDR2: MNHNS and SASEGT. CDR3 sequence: CASSEVTARYSYEQYF. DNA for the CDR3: TGTGCCAGCAGTGAAGTTACGGCGCGGTACTCCTACGAGCAGTACTTC.

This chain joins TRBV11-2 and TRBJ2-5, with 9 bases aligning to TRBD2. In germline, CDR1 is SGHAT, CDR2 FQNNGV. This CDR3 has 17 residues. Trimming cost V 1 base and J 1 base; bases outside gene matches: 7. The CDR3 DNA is TGTGCCAGCAGCTTAGGGGGTAGCGGGAGTACCCAAGAGACCCAGTACTTC. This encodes CASSLGGSGSTQETQYF.